This T cell receptor beta chain came from a study of blood T cells in healthy people across ages. About the study: For every two T cells, template switching captured about one barcoded beta molecule.

Primers used in a second PCR of about 6 to 11 cycles were a sample-barcoded 5' primer and a J-beta primer mix. TCRdb reprocessed the 5' RACE reads via MiXCR and lists one record per CDR3 protein. The sample shows around 1,800,000 distinct CDR3 sequences, 30% to 40% of them seen only once. On this clonotype: What it binds is unknown.

Deletions cut 4 bases from V and 4 bases from J, with 16 bases between. The germline gives CDR1 DFQATT, CDR2 SNEGSKA (reference sequence). The CDR3 extends over 14 amino acids. Study-wide points: Observed TCR beta diversity showed a strong correlation with the percentage of naive T cells as measured by flow cytometry. Bulk PBMC profiling left naive and antigen-experienced comparisons inconclusive.

The source of this sequence is a human donor in good health. V gene TRBV20-1 combines with J gene TRBJ1-2; D is possibly TRBD1 (6 bases). Sequencing was carried out using blood. The CDR3 here is CSATVLGGTYGYTF. The CDR3 nucleotides are TGCAGTGCTACCGTCCTAGGGGGGACCTATGGCTACACCTTC.